The 12 T cell receptor beta chains reported below all come from one sample, sequenced in a study of T-cell memory formation after mild COVID-19. MiXCR, run by TCRdb on the 5' RACE reads, gives a single entry per CDR3 protein. The table records 300,000 to 400,000 distinct CDR3 sequences, more than 15% of them present only once. The sequencing sample was made of PBMCs or a T cell subset sorted from them (not recorded which). The receptors stem from a man aged 18-30 years who had mild COVID-19 (a few samples of this study predate the infection). Cell type and time point are not known.

V gene TRBV7-9 combines with J gene TRBJ1-2; TRBD1 matches 7 bases. Trimming removed 4 bases from V and 8 bases from J; junction bases left unmatched: 13. Per the germline V gene, CDR1 is SEHNR and CDR2 is FQNEAQ (reference sequence). This CDR3 region has 15 residues. CDR3 nucleotide sequence: TGTGCCAGCAGCTCTTCGGGACAGCATAACTTAGGCTACACCTTC. The encoded protein is CASSSSGQHNLGYTF.

The rearrangement links TRBV20-1 to TRBJ2-7; tentative D call: TRBD1 (7 bases). V was clipped by 1 base and J by 1 base, with 17 bases between them. Germline V gene sequence: CDR1 DFQATT, CDR2 SNEGSKA (reference sequence). This CDR3 is built from 16 residues. The CDR3 spells CSARVRRGLGSYEQYF. The CDR3, as DNA: TGCAGTGCTAGAGTCAGGAGGGGGCTTGGGTCCTACGAGCAGTACTTC.

The chain links TRBV9 to TRBJ1-1, with D possibly matching TRBD1 (5 bases). In germline, CDR1 is SGDLS, CDR2 YYNGEE. V lost 1 base and J lost 1, with 8 bases in between. This CDR3 has 14 residues. The CDR3 spells CASSVSGGNTEAFF. Here the CDR3 DNA reads TGTGCCAGCAGCGTATCCGGGGGGAACACTGAAGCTTTCTTT.

This chain links TRBV24-1 with TRBJ2-5; a weak D match, TRBD2 (5 bases). V shed 9 bases and J shed 3 bases, with 19 bases lying between them. Germline assignment: CDR1 KGHDR and CDR2 SFDVKD. The CDR3 has 15 amino acids. This chain's CDR3 is CATEDSTDHKETQYF. CDR3 DNA sequence: TGTGCCACCGAGGACTCCACAGACCACAAAGAGACCCAGTACTTC.

The chain links TRBV5-5 to TRBJ2-7, with D maybe TRBD1 (5 bases). This CDR3 is 15 amino acids long. V dropped 0 bases and J dropped 5 bases, with 15 bases sitting between them. Germline CDR1 and CDR2: SGHKS and YYEKEE (reference sequence). Written as DNA, the CDR3 is TGTGCCAGCAGCTTGGCCGGGCAGGGTGCCCACGAGCAGTACGTC. It codes for CASSLAGQGAHEQYV.

This chain links TRBV7-2 with TRBJ1-2, with D perhaps TRBD1 (6 bases). The CDR3 totals 15 residues. V lost 5 bases to trimming and J lost 4 bases, with 17 bases between them. Germline V gene lookup returns CDR1 SGHTA and CDR2 FQGNSA. CDR3 nucleotides: TGTGCCAGCAGCCCCGAGGGGGTAGGCAGCTATGGCTACACCTTC. Amino acid sequence: CASSPEGVGSYGYTF.

This clonotype showed up just a few times. The rearrangement joins TRBV4-1 to TRBJ2-7; 8 nucleotides align to TRBD1. Trimming cost V 3 bases and J 5 bases; bases outside gene matches: 6. Germline values: CDR1 MGHRA, CDR2 YSYEKL. This CDR3 has 14 amino acids. CDR3 nucleotide sequence: TGCGCCAGCAGCCAGGACAGGGTAAGCGACGAGCAGTACTTC. Protein: CASSQDRVSDEQYF.

In DNA, the CDR3 is TGTGCCAGCAGCTCCCTAGCATTTATCCCCTACGAGCAGTACTTC. Encoded protein: CASSSLAFIPYEQYF. The chain couples TRBV7-2 to TRBJ2-7; TRBD2 is a possible D gene (5 bases). This CDR3 is 15 amino acids long. V was shortened by 4 bases and J by 2 bases, with 15 bases between the two germline ends. Looked up from germline, CDR1 is SGHTA and CDR2 is FQGNSA.

The chain carries TRBV20-1 and TRBJ2-7; D not resolved. CDR3 length: 15 amino acids. The V end was cut by 0 bases, the J end by 4 bases, with 16 bases between. Germline CDR1 and CDR2: DFQATT and SNEGSKA (reference sequence). The CDR3 sequence is CSARDSSLSTYEQYF. The CDR3 DNA follows: TGCAGTGCTAGAGATTCATCCTTGAGCACGTACGAGCAGTACTTC.

The DNA of the CDR3 is TGTGCCAGCAGCGTCAGAAGCACTGAAGCTTTCTTT. This encodes CASSVRSTEAFF. V and J are TRBV7-2 and TRBJ1-1; D remains unclear. The CDR3 contains 12 residues. Germline-derived CDR1 and CDR2 are SGHTA and FQGNSA. V shed 5 bases and J shed 4 bases, with 8 bases lying between them.

The CDR3 region has the DNA TGTGCCAGCAGCCTGAGGGCAGCCCCTGAAGCTTTCTTT. This translates into CASSLRAAPEAFF. The chain employs TRBV7-9 and TRBJ1-1; D is ambiguous. CDR3 length: 13 amino acids. The germline V gene encodes CDR1 SEHNR and CDR2 FQNEAQ (reference sequence). V was clipped by 5 bases and J by 6 bases, with 13 bases between them.

V and J are TRBV13 and TRBJ1-3; tentative D call: TRBD1 (5 bases). From germline, CDR1 is PRHDT and CDR2 FYEKMQ (reference sequence). V was shortened by 5 bases and J by 1 base, with 12 bases between the two germline ends. The CDR3 has 15 amino acids. CDR3 protein: CASSLVGVSGNTIYF. CDR3 sequence (DNA): TGTGCCAGCAGCCTGGTGGGGGTGTCTGGAAACACCATATATTTT.